This record looks at one T cell receptor beta chain sequence and its context. Its antigen is as yet unknown. The data were obtained in a study of vaccination and CD4 T cells after COVID-19. Turning to the study itself: Overlapping spike pools from SARS-CoV-2 and HCoV-NL63, HCoV-OC43 and HCoV-229E served as culture stimuli.

CDR3 length equals 16 residues. Germline CDR1 reads SEHNR; CDR2 reads FQNEAQ (reference sequence). Between the trimmed V and J ends, which lost 1 base and 2 bases, there was a span of 14 bases. Sequencing of the DNA from cultured CD4+ T cells was carried out with the Oncomine TCR Beta short-read assay. Genomic DNA extraction was carried out from cultured CD4+ T cells. MiXCR, run by TCRdb on the PCR reads, gives a single entry per CDR3 protein. The sample has roughly 19,000 distinct CDR3 sequences, roughly 64% seen once; the top ten hold 7.5% to 9.5%. Treatment denoted: roughly 10-day PBMC culture with coronavirus spike peptide pools or control peptides (ViraFEST assay). Days 3 and 7 were when half the medium was replaced with fresh IL-2 medium.

Specimen: CD4+ T cells from blood, cultured in vitro. The V call is TRBV7-9, the J call TRBJ1-1; D perhaps matches TRBD1 (6 bases). The receptor was isolated from a human donor who had recovered from COVID-19. CDR3 sequence reads: CASSLGLGGANTEAFF. Here the CDR3 DNA reads TGTGCCAGCAGCTTAGGTCTTGGGGGCGCAAACACTGAAGCTTTCTTT.